This entry lists 9 T cell receptor beta chains sequenced from one sample in a study of CXCR3-negative and CXCR3-positive naive CD8 T cells. Study-wide findings and caveats: CXCR3-positive naive cells had more hydrophobic TRB CDR3s than CXCR3-negative naive cells.

The authors prepared UMI-labeled TRB cDNA libraries by 5' RACE. TCRdb reprocessed the 5' RACE reads, with one entry per CDR3 protein and no DNA. The sample data list some 120,000 distinct CDR3 sequences. These receptors have no known antigen. Input material: naive CXCR3+ CD8+ T cells from blood. The subset: CD45RO-CCR7+CD27+CD95- naive CD8+ T cells expressing CXCR3 (TNR3+). All receptors derive from a human donor in good health. Some clones in this sample may be carry-over from other donors' samples.

V gene TRBV12-3 or TRBV12-4 combines with J gene TRBJ2-2; the D call from TCRdb, TRBD2, cannot be confirmed without DNA. The CDR3 has 14 amino acids. The CDR3 protein is CASSRGGSVGELFF.

The V call is TRBV12-3 or TRBV12-4, the J call TRBJ2-7; without DNA, the TCRdb call of TRBD1 cannot be checked. The CDR3 length is 14 residues. The CDR3 here is CASSPTGNPYEQYF.

The genes are TRBV20-1 and TRBJ2-7; TCRdb reports TRBD2, a call that lacks DNA to check it against. CDR3 size: 14 residues. CDR1 and CDR2 from the germline V gene are DFQATT and SNEGSKA (reference sequence). CDR3 region: CSARDLAGAYEQYF.

The CDR3 spells CASSNAWTGFHEQYF. V gene TRBV11-1 combines with J gene TRBJ2-7; TCRdb's assignment of TRBD1 cannot be checked, as there is no DNA. This CDR3 comprises 15 residues. Germline V gene lookup returns CDR1 SGHAT and CDR2 FQDESV (reference sequence).

The chain has TRBV4-1 and TRBJ2-5; TCRdb indicates TRBD2, and absent DNA this call remains unverified. This CDR3 spans 14 amino acids. CDR1 and CDR2 (germline): MGHRA, YSYEKL. This chain's CDR3 is CASSQVLTKETQYF.

This rearrangement joins TRBV29-1 to TRBJ2-1; the TCRdb D gene call, TRBD1, has no DNA to confirm it. The CDR3 totals 13 residues. Germline values: CDR1 SQVTM, CDR2 ANQGSEA. The CDR3 sequence is CSAGTGPYNEQFF.

The chain links TRBV4-2 to TRBJ1-3; TCRdb picks TRBD1, but there is no DNA to check that call. The CDR3 extends over 16 amino acids. CDR1 LGHNA and CDR2 YNFKEQ come from the germline V gene. CDR3: CASSQEGGLAGNTIYF.

J is TRBJ2-7 and V is TRBV2; TCRdb lists TRBD1, though no DNA is available to test this call. CDR1 SNHLY and CDR2 FYNNEI come from the germline V gene. CDR3 length: 16 amino acids. The CDR3 loop reads CASSDKRAGISYEQYF.

This sequence joins TRBV24-1 and TRBJ2-3; TCRdb returns TRBD2, unconfirmable since there is no DNA. CDR1 and CDR2 (germline): KGHDR, SFDVKD. This CDR3 spans 15 amino acids. The CDR3 is CATSGLAGGSDTQYF.